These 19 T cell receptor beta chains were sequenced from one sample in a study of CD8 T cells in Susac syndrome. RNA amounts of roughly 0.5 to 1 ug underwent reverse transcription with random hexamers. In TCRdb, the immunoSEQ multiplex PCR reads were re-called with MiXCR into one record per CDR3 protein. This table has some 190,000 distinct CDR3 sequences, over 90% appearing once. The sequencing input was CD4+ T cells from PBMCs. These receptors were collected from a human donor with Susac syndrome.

The CDR3 DNA reads TGTGCCACCAGTGATTTCCCAGGGGCCAATGAGCAGTTCTTC. It encodes CATSDFPGANEQFF. This chain uses TRBV24-1 with TRBJ2-1; D may be TRBD1 (6 bases). The germline V gene encodes CDR1 KGHDR and CDR2 SFDVKD. V shed 1 base and J shed 6 bases, with 9 bases lying between them. The CDR3 length is 14 residues.

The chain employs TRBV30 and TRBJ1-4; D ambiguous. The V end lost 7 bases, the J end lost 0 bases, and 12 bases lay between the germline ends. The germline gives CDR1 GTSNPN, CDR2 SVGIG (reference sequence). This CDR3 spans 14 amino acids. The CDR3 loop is CAFRLLTTNEKLFF. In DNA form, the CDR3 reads TGTGCCTTCCGACTGCTTACAACTAATGAAAAACTGTTTTTT. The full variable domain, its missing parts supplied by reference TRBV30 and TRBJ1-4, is SQTIHQWPATLVQPVGSPLSLECTVEGTSNPNLYWYRQAAGRGLQLLFYSVGIGQISSEVPQNLSASRPQDRQFILSSKKLLLSDSGFYLCAFRLLTTNEKLFFGSGTQLSVL.

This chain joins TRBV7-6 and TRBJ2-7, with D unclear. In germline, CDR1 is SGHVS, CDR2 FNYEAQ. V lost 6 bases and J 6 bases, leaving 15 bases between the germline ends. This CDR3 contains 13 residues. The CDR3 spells CASSLLWGGEQYF. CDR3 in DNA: TGTGCCAGCAGTCTCTTATGGGGTGGCGAGCAGTACTTC.

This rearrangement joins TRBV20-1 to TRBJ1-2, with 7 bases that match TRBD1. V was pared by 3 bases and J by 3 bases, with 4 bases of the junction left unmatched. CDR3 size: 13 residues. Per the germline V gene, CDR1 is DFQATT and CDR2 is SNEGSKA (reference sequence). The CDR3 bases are TGCAGTGCTAGTTCCGACAGGGACTATGGCTACACCTTC. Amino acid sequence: CSASSDRDYGYTF.

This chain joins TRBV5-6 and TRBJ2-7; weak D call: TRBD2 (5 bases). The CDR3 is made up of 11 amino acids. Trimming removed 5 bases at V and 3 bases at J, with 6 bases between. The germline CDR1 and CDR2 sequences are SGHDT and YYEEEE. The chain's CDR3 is CASSRGYEQYF. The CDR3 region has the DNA TGTGCCAGCAGTCGGGGCTACGAGCAGTACTTC.

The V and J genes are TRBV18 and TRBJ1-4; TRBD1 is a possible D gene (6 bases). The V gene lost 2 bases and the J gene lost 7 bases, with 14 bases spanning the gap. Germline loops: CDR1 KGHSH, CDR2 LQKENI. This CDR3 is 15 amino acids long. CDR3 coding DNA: TGTGCCAGCTCACCAAGTCAGGGGTTGAGTGAAAAACTGTTTTTT. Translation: CASSPSQGLSEKLFF.

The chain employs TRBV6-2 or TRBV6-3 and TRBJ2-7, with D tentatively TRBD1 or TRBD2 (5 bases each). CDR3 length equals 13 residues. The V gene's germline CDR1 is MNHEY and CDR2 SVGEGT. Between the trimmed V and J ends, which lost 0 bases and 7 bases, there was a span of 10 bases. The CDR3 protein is CASSYSEGSEQYF. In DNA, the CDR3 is TGTGCCAGCAGTTACTCCGAGGGGAGTGAGCAGTACTTC.

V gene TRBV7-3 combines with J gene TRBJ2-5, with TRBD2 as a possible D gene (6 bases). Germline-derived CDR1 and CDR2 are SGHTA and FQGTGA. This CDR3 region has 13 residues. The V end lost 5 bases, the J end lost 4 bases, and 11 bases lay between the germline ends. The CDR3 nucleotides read TGTGCCAGCAGCCCAGGACTATCAGAGACCCAGTACTTC. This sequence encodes CASSPGLSETQYF. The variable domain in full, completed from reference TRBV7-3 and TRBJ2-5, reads GAGVSQTPSNKVTEKGKYVELRCDPISGHTALYWYRQSLGQGPEFLIYFQGTGAADDSGLPNDRFFAVRPEGSVSTLKIQRTERGDSAVYLCASSPGLSETQYFGPGTRLLVL.

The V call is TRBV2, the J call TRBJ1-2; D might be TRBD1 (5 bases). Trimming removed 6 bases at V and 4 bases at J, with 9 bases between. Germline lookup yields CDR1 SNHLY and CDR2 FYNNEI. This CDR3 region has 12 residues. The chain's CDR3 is CASSRESYGYTF. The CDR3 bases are TGTGCCAGCAGCAGGGAAAGCTATGGCTACACCTTC.

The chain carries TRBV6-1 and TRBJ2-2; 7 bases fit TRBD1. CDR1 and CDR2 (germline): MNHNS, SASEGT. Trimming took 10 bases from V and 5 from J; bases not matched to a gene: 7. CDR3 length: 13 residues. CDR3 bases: TGTGCCAACAGGGGCCCGACTACCGGGGAGCTGTTTTTT. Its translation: CANRGPTTGELFF.

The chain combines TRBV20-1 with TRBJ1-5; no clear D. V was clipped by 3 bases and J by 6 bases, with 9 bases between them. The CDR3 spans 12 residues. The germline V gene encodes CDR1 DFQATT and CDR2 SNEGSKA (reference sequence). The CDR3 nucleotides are TGCAGTGCTAGGAGACCGGGTCAGCCCCAGCATTTT. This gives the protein CSARRPGQPQHF.

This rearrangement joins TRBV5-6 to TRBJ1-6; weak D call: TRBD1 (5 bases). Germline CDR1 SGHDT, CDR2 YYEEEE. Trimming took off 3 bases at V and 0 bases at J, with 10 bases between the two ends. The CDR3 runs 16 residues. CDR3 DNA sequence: TGTGCCAGCAGCTCGGGACCCAGCTCCTATAATTCACCCCTCCACTTT. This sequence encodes CASSSGPSSYNSPLHF.

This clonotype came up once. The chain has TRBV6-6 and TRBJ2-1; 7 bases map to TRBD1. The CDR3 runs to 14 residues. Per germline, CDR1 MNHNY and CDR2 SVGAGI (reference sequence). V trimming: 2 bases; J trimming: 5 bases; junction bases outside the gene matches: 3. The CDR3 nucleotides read TGTGCCAGCAGTTACCCCGGGACAGACAATGAGCAGTTCTTC. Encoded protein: CASSYPGTDNEQFF.

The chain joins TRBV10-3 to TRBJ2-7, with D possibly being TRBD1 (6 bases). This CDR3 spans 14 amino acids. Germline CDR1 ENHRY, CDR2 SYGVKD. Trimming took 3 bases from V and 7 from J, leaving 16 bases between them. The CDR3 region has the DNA TGTGCCATCAGTGATGATCTGGGGGCGTCTGAGCAGTACTTC. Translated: CAISDDLGASEQYF.

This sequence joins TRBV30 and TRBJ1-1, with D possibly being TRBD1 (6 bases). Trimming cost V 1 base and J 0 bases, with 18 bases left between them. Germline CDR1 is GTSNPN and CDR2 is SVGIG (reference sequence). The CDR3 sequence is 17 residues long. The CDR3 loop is CAWSGTGSGAMNTEAFF. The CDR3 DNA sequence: TGTGCCTGGAGTGGAACAGGGAGCGGAGCTATGAACACTGAAGCTTTCTTT.

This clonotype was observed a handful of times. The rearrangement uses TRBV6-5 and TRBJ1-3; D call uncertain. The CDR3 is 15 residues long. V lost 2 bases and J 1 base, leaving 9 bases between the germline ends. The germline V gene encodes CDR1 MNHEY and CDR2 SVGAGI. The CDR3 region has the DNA TGTGCCAGCAGTTACGCGGCGACATCTGGAAACACCATATATTTT. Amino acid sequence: CASSYAATSGNTIYF.

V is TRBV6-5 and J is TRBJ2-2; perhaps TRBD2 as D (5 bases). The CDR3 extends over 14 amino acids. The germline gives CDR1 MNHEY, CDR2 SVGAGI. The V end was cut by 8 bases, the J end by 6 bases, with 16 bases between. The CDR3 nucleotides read TGTGCCAGCGGCTTAGGGAGTGAGTCCGGGGAGCTGTTTTTT. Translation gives CASGLGSESGELFF.

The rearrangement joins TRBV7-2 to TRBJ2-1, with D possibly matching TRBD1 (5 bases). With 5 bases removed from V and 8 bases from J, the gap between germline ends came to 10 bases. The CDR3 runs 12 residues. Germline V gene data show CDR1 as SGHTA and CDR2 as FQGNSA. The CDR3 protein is CASSEDIYEQFF. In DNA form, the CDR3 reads TGTGCCAGCAGCGAGGACATATATGAGCAGTTCTTC.

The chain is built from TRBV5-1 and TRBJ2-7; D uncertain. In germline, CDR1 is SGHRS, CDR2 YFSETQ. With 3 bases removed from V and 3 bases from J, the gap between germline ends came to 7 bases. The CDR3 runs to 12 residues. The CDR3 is CASSSTIYEQYF. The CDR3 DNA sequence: TGCGCCAGCAGCTCTACAATCTACGAGCAGTACTTC.